The sequence of this TCR beta chain was determined in a study of T cell repertoires in cytomegalovirus infection. Study conclusions and caveats: What dominated the ex vivo response were HLA-C-restricted CMV-specific TCR beta clonotypes. Cumulative frequency (of public TCR beta family members) identified carriers of CMV plus the relevant HLA.

Germline assignment: CDR1 MGHRA and CDR2 YSYEKL. Trimming removed 0 bases from V and 12 bases from J, with 12 bases in between. The CDR3 contains 13 residues. A word on this clonotype: Antigen unknown.

TCRdb independently ran MiXCR on the reads; one entry per CDR3 protein. The sample holds about 530,000 distinct CDR3 sequences, about 25% seen once. Specimen: PBMCs. The chain carries TRBV4-1 and TRBJ2-1, with D tentatively TRBD1 or TRBD2 (6 bases each). The sequence derives from a human donor in good health (CMV status not recorded). Some clones in this sample may be carry-over from other donors' samples. The CDR3: CASSQDYGGRQFF. The CDR3 DNA reads TGCGCCAGCAGCCAAGATTATGGGGGGCGGCAGTTCTTC.